These 27 T cell receptor beta chains share one sample of origin, sequenced in a study of T cell responses to AZD1222 COVID-19 vaccine. Only in-frame clones appear in the TCRdb table, and some are missing; sequencing was by immunoSEQ multiplex PCR. The repertoire holds about 150,000 clones, with approximately 90% as singletons. The sample in question was peripheral blood, obtained on day 0 of AZD1222 vaccination. These receptors all come from an adult in good health.

The chain is built from TRBV6-5 and TRBJ1-2, with a possible D match to TRBD1 (5 bases). Trimming took off 4 bases at V and 4 bases at J, with 10 bases between the two ends. CDR1 and CDR2 (germline): MNHEY, SVGAGI. This CDR3 region has 13 residues. This CDR3 reads CASSSSGLYGYTF. In nucleotides, the CDR3 is TGTGCCAGCAGTTCATCAGGGCTCTATGGCTACACCTTC.

This chain's CDR3 is CASIWGEGNQPQHF. CDR3 in DNA: TGTGCCAGCATATGGGGGGAGGGCAATCAGCCCCAGCATTTT. The gene calls are TRBV6-5 and TRBJ1-5; maybe TRBD1 (5 bases). Germline assignment: CDR1 MNHEY and CDR2 SVGAGI. Trimming took off 7 bases at V and 2 bases at J, with 12 bases between the two ends. This CDR3 is 14 amino acids long.

V is TRBV12-5 and J is TRBJ2-7; either TRBD1 or TRBD2 may fit D (5 bases each). There are 12 residues in the CDR3. V gave up 4 bases and J gave up 5 bases, with 9 bases separating them. CDR1 is LGHNT and CDR2 is FRNRAP in the germline V gene. CDR3 DNA: TGTGCTAGTGGTTGGGGGAAGGACGAGCAGTACTTC. Translation: CASGWGKDEQYF. Full variable domain (remainder filled in from reference TRBV12-5 and TRBJ2-7): DARVTQTPRHKVTEMGQEVTMRCQPILGHNTVFWYRQTMMQGLELLAYFRNRAPLDDSGMPKDRFSAEMPDATLATLKIQPSEPRDSAVYFCASGWGKDEQYFGPGTRLTVT.

The chain employs TRBV7-3 and TRBJ1-1, with D possibly TRBD1 on 5 matching bases. Germline values: CDR1 SGHTA, CDR2 FQGTGA. The germline V and J ends were trimmed by 5 bases and 3 bases, with 22 bases remaining between them. The CDR3 has 17 residues. Here the CDR3 reads CASSPDGGLDRHTEAFF. The CDR3 coding sequence is TGTGCCAGCAGCCCCGATGGGGGGTTAGACCGACACACTGAAGCTTTCTTT.

V gene TRBV19 combines with J gene TRBJ1-3; 8 positions agree with TRBD1. V shed 3 bases and J 4 bases; nucleotides not matched to a gene: 5. Germline CDR1 is LNHDA and CDR2 is SQIVND (reference sequence). The CDR3 spans 15 residues. In nucleotides, the CDR3 is TGTGCCAGTAGTATCCCGACAGGGGTCGGAAACACCATATATTTT. It yields the protein CASSIPTGVGNTIYF.

In DNA form, the CDR3 reads TGTGCCAGCAGCTCCCTAGCGGGGAGAAATGAGCAGTTCTTC. Amino acids: CASSSLAGRNEQFF. The V call is TRBV11-2, the J call TRBJ2-1; 9 bases match TRBD2. V was pared by 4 bases and J by 7 bases, with 5 bases of the junction left unmatched. The CDR3 has 14 residues. In germline, CDR1 is SGHAT, CDR2 FQNNGV.

The chain employs TRBV13 and TRBJ1-3; D is perhaps TRBD1 (5 bases). The V end was cut by 3 bases, the J end by 0 bases, with 12 bases between. The CDR3 totals 16 residues. CDR1 PRHDT and CDR2 FYEKMQ come from the germline V gene (reference sequence). The CDR3 DNA reads as TGTGCCAGCAGCTTTGGTCCGGGGGGCTCTGGAAACACCATATATTTT. This encodes CASSFGPGGSGNTIYF.

This sequence joins TRBV6-5 and TRBJ1-2, with 10 bases fitting TRBD1. The germline V gene encodes CDR1 MNHEY and CDR2 SVGAGI. J lost 6 bases, V lost 5 bases, and 3 bases had no gene match. CDR3 length equals 13 residues. The CDR3 reads CASSKDRGDGYTF. The CDR3, as DNA: TGTGCCAGCAGTAAGGACAGGGGGGATGGCTACACCTTC.

The chain is built from TRBV5-1 and TRBJ2-3, with TRBD1 as a possible D gene (5 bases). CDR1 is SGHRS, CDR2 YFSETQ, per germline. V lost 3 bases and J 0 bases, leaving 14 bases between the germline ends. This CDR3 has 16 amino acids. CDR3 in amino acids: CASSSAQGPSTDTQYF. The CDR3 DNA is TGCGCCAGCAGCTCCGCTCAGGGTCCTAGCACAGATACGCAGTATTTT.

This sequence joins TRBV9 and TRBJ1-3; unclear D gene. The CDR3 is 13 residues long. Trimming took off 2 bases at V and 2 bases at J, with 5 bases between the two ends. The germline CDR1 and CDR2 sequences are SGDLS and YYNGEE. The chain's CDR3 is CASSVRTGNTIYF. DNA for the CDR3: TGTGCCAGCAGCGTCCGGACTGGAAACACCATATATTTT.

The genes are TRBV27 and TRBJ2-2; 7 bases line up with TRBD1. Per the germline V gene, CDR1 is MNHEY and CDR2 is SMNVEV (reference sequence). The CDR3 is 17 residues long. J lost 5 bases, V lost 1 base, and 10 bases had no gene match. The CDR3 DNA is TGTGCCAGCAGTTTATGGGCTGGGACAGTCGGGACCGGGGAGCTGTTTTTT. Amino acid sequence: CASSLWAGTVGTGELFF.

V is TRBV30 and J is TRBJ2-7; 8 positions match TRBD1. The CDR3 has 12 amino acids. The germline CDR1 and CDR2 sequences are GTSNPN and SVGIG (reference sequence). V lost 5 bases, J lost 2 bases, and 2 bases stayed unmatched. CDR3 in DNA: TGTGCCTGGGGGACAGGTGCCTACGAGCAGTACTTC. Its translation is CAWGTGAYEQYF.

The chain recombines TRBV28 with TRBJ2-1, with TRBD2 matching over 7 bases. V gave up 6 bases and J gave up 3 bases; unmatched junction bases: 8. Germline CDR1 and CDR2: MDHEN and SYDVKM. The length of the CDR3 is 15 residues. CDR3 nucleotides: TGTGCCAGCAGCCCGGGGGGTGGGATCTACAATGAGCAGTTCTTC. Translation: CASSPGGGIYNEQFF.

The genes are TRBV7-9 and TRBJ1-6; unclear D gene. Between the trimmed V and J ends, which lost 0 bases and 5 bases, there was a span of 8 bases. The CDR3 spans 15 residues. CDR1 is SEHNR and CDR2 is FQNEAQ in the germline V gene (reference sequence). Here the CDR3 reads CASSLAAGNNSPLHF. CDR3 DNA sequence: TGTGCCAGCAGCTTAGCGGCTGGGAATAATTCACCCCTCCACTTT.

The chain couples TRBV2 to TRBJ2-7; 7 nucleotides agree with TRBD1. The CDR3 spans 14 residues. Germline trimming cut 2 bases from V and 2 bases from J; bases unmatched to any gene: 3. Germline assignment: CDR1 SNHLY and CDR2 FYNNEI. CDR3 nucleotide sequence: TGTGCCAGCAGTGAACGGGACAGACCCTACGAGCAGTACTTC. It is translated as CASSERDRPYEQYF.

V usage is TRBV19 and J usage is TRBJ1-5; perhaps TRBD1 as D (6 bases). The CDR3 is 15 amino acids. Trimming pared 3 bases from V and 6 bases from J, leaving 15 bases between. In germline, CDR1 is LNHDA, CDR2 SQIVND (reference sequence). CDR3 sequence: CASSIEGRGGQPQHF. CDR3 DNA sequence: TGTGCCAGTAGTATTGAGGGCAGGGGCGGTCAGCCCCAGCATTTT.

The chain couples TRBV7-2 to TRBJ1-5; D perhaps matches TRBD1 (6 bases). Trimming took off 5 bases at V and 5 bases at J, with 13 bases between the two ends. The CDR3 sequence is 14 residues long. Germline V CDR1 and CDR2: SGHTA, FQGNSA. The chain's CDR3 is CASSLYRVDQPQHF. In nucleotides, the CDR3 is TGTGCCAGCAGCCTATACAGGGTCGATCAGCCCCAGCATTTT.

The chain joins TRBV7-6 to TRBJ1-1; no definite D call. Germline loops: CDR1 SGHVS, CDR2 FNYEAQ. V lost 2 bases and J 5 bases, leaving 9 bases between the germline ends. This CDR3 is built from 13 residues. The CDR3 region is CASSLIRDTEAFF. In DNA, the CDR3 is TGTGCCAGCAGCTTAATTCGGGATACTGAAGCTTTCTTT. The full variable domain, rest sourced from reference TRBV7-6 and TRBJ1-1, is GAGVSQSPRYKVTKRGQDVALRCDPISGHVSLYWYRQALGQGPEFLTYFNYEAQQDKSGLPNDRFSAERPEGSISTLTIQRTEQRDSAMYRCASSLIRDTEAFFGQGTRLTVV.

The chain couples TRBV10-3 to TRBJ1-1, with D unclear. V lost 7 bases and J lost 1, with 13 bases in between. The CDR3 contains 14 residues. The germline gives CDR1 ENHRY, CDR2 SYGVKD. The chain's CDR3 is CAITPLAPNTEAFF. The CDR3, as DNA: TGTGCCATCACCCCACTTGCCCCGAACACTGAAGCTTTCTTT.

There are a few counts of this clone. The rearrangement joins TRBV13 to TRBJ2-7; possibly TRBD2 for D (7 bases). The CDR3 sequence is 13 residues long. The germline V gene has CDR1 PRHDT and CDR2 FYEKMQ (reference sequence). The V end was cut by 8 bases, the J end by 0 bases, with 11 bases between. For the CDR3, the DNA is TGTGCCAGCGGGGGGGACACCTCCTACGAGCAGTACTTC. The encoded protein is CASGGDTSYEQYF.

The chain joins TRBV13 to TRBJ1-5; TRBD1 might be the D (6 bases). The ends were cut back, 5 bases at V and 4 bases at J, with 15 bases in the middle. This CDR3 spans 15 amino acids. Germline V CDR1 and CDR2: PRHDT, FYEKMQ (reference sequence). The chain's CDR3 is CASSLSGHRNQPQHF. In DNA, the CDR3 is TGTGCCAGCAGCCTTTCGGGACATAGAAATCAGCCCCAGCATTTT.

This clone was seen a single time. V and J are TRBV6-1 and TRBJ1-5, with D possibly being TRBD1 (5 bases). The ends were cut back, 4 bases at V and 0 bases at J, with 13 bases in the middle. The CDR3 length is 16 residues. Germline lookup yields CDR1 MNHNS and CDR2 SASEGT. The CDR3 here is CASSVQDRYSNQPQHF. The DNA for the CDR3 is TGTGCCAGCAGTGTCCAAGACAGATATAGCAATCAGCCCCAGCATTTT.

The rearrangement uses TRBV6-1 and TRBJ2-5, with TRBD1 as a possible D gene (5 bases). The CDR3 has 14 residues. Germline V CDR1 and CDR2: MNHNS, SASEGT. Trimming pared 2 bases from V and 3 bases from J, leaving 10 bases between. The CDR3 protein is CASSELGAKETQYF. CDR3 bases: TGTGCCAGCAGTGAACTTGGGGCTAAAGAGACCCAGTACTTC.

The chain is built from TRBV7-9 and TRBJ1-2, with D perhaps TRBD1 (6 bases). The V gene lost 4 bases and the J gene lost 4 bases, with 25 bases spanning the gap. Germline CDR1 and CDR2: SEHNR and FQNEAQ (reference sequence). The CDR3 loop spans 18 amino acids. CDR3 sequence reads: CASSSLPGTGSHGYGYTF. CDR3 nucleotide sequence: TGTGCCAGCAGCTCCCTCCCGGGCACAGGGTCCCACGGCTATGGCTACACCTTC.

The chain uses TRBV5-1 and TRBJ1-4; D perhaps matches TRBD1 (5 bases). The CDR3 loop spans 14 amino acids. Looked up from germline, CDR1 is SGHRS and CDR2 is YFSETQ. Deletions cut 2 bases from V and 6 bases from J, with 11 bases between. CDR3 DNA sequence: TGCGCCAGCAGCTTCGGGACTCCCGATGAAAAACTGTTTTTT. Amino acids: CASSFGTPDEKLFF.

To note about this clone: The same CDR3 arises from other DNA sequences in this sample as well. The chain combines TRBV5-1 with TRBJ1-6; maybe TRBD1 (6 bases). The V gene's germline CDR1 is SGHRS and CDR2 YFSETQ. Trimming cost V 0 bases and J 6 bases, with 7 bases left between them. The CDR3 extends over 14 amino acids. The CDR3 sequence is CASSLGTANSPLHF. DNA of the CDR3: TGCGCCAGCAGCTTGGGGACAGCTAATTCACCCCTCCACTTT.

The rearrangement uses TRBV6-5 and TRBJ1-4; 9 bases agree with TRBD1. Germline V gene data show CDR1 as MNHEY and CDR2 as SVGAGI. CDR3 length equals 14 residues. J lost 6 bases, V lost 7 bases, and 6 bases had no gene match. The CDR3 region has the DNA TGTGCCAGCAAGGGGACAGGGCCAGATGAAAAACTGTTTTTT. This encodes CASKGTGPDEKLFF.